This T cell receptor beta chain is from a study of spatial heterogeneity in lung cancer. About the study: The study found that TCR transcript counts in tumor regions correlated strongly with a matched bulk RNA-seq T cell module score. As counted in raw reads, each unique TCR and UMI combination appeared more than ten times on average.

This clonotype was counted at least ten times. Its target is not known. Documented time point: sample taken at primary tumor resection. The CDR3 loop spans 16 amino acids. V lost 3 bases and J 0 bases, leaving 13 bases between the germline ends. Per germline, CDR1 SGHTA and CDR2 FQGTGA. TCRdb ran MiXCR on the 5' RACE reads and lists one entry per CDR3 protein. The sample lists 15,000 to 20,000 distinct CDR3 sequences, roughly 5.7% occurring once. General study findings and limits: Expanded alpha and beta TCR counts within tumors tracked tumor mutation counts. Tumor T cell coverage was estimated at roughly 6.5% for alpha and roughly 12% for beta chains.

Sample: lung tumor tissue, taken at surgery. The source of this sequence is a male donor with early-stage non-small cell lung cancer. The chain links TRBV7-3 to TRBJ2-3; D gene ambiguous. CDR3 bases: TGTGCCAGCAGCTTCTGGCACCTCTCTAGCACAGATACGCAGTATTTT. It is translated as CASSFWHLSSTDTQYF. The variable domain in full, with the rest retrieved from reference TRBV7-3 and TRBJ2-3, is GAGVSQTPSNKVTEKGKYVELRCDPISGHTALYWYRQSLGQGPEFLIYFQGTGAADDSGLPNDRFFAVRPEGSVSTLKIQRTERGDSAVYLCASSFWHLSSTDTQYFGPGTRLTVL.